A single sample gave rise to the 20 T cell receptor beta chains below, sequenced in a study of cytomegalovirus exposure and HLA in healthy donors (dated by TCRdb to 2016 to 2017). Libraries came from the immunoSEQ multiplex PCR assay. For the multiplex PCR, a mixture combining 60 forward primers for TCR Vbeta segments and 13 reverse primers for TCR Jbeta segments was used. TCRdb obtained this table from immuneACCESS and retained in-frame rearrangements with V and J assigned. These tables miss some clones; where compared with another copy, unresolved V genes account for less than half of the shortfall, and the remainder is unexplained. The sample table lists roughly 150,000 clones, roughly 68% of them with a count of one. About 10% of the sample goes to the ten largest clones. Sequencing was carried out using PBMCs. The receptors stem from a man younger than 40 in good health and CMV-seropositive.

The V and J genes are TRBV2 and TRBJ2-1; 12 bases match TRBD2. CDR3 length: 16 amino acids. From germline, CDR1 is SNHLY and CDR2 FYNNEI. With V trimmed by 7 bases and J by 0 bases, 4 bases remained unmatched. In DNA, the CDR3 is TGTGCCAGCACCCAGACTAGCGGGAGCTCCTACAATGAGCAGTTCTTC. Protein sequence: CASTQTSGSSYNEQFF.

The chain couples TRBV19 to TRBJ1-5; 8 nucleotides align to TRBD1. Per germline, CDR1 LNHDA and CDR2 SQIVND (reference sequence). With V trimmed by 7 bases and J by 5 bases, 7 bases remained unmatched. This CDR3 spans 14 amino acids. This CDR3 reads CASTGQGGHQPQHF. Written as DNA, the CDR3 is TGTGCCAGTACAGGACAGGGAGGGCATCAGCCCCAGCATTTT.

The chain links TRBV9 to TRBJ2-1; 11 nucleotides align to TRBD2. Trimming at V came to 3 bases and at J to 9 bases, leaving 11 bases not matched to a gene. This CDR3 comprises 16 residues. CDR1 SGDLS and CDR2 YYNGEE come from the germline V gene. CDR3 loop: CASSAQRLAGLGEQFF. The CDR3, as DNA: TGTGCCAGCAGCGCCCAGAGACTAGCGGGACTGGGTGAGCAGTTCTTC.

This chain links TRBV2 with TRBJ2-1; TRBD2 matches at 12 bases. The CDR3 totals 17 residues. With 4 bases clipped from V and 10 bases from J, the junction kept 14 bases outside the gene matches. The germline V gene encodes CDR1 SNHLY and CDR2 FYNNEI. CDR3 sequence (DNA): TGTGCCAGCAGTGCCTCATTCCTAGCGGGAGGGCCGGGGGAGCAGTTCTTC. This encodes CASSASFLAGGPGEQFF.

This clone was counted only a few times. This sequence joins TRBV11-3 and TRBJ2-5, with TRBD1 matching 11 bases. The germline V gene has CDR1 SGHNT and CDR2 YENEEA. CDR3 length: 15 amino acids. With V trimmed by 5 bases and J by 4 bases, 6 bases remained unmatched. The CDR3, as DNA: TGTGCCAGCAGCCCGGGACAGGGGGTCGGAGAGACCCAGTACTTC. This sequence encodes CASSPGQGVGETQYF. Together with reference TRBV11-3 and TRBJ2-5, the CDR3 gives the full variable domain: EAGVVQSPRYKIIEKKQPVAFWCNPISGHNTLYWYLQNLGQGPELLIRYENEEAVDDSQLPKDRFSAERLKGVDSTLKIQPAELGDSAVYLCASSPGQGVGETQYFGPGTRLLVL.

CDR3 DNA: TGTGCCAGCAGTCCGGGACTAGCGGTAGATACGCAGTATTTT. Translating gives CASSPGLAVDTQYF. This chain uses TRBV6-4 with TRBJ2-3; 11 bases map to TRBD2. Trimming took 5 bases from V and 5 from J; bases not matched to a gene: 3. Germline CDR1 and CDR2: MRHNA and SNTAGT. The CDR3 is 14 amino acids.

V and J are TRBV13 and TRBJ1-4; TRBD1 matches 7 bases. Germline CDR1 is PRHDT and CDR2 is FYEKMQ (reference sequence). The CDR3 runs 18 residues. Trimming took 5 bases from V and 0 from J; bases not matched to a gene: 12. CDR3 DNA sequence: TGTGCCAGCAGCCTGAGGAGACAGGGCTTTTCAACTAATGAAAAACTGTTTTTT. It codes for CASSLRRQGFSTNEKLFF.

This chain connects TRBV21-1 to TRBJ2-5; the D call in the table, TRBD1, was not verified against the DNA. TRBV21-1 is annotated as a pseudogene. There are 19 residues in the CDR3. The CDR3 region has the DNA TGTGCCAGCAGCAACCCAAAACCCGGGACAGGGGTCGTACGGGAGACCCAGTACTTC. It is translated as CASSNPKPGTGVVRETQYF.

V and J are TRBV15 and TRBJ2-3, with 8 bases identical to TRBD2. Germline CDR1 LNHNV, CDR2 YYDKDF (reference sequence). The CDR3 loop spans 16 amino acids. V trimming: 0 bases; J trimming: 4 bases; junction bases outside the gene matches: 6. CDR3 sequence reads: CATSRDRALAADTQYF. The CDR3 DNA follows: TGTGCCACCAGCAGAGATCGAGCACTAGCGGCAGATACGCAGTATTTT.

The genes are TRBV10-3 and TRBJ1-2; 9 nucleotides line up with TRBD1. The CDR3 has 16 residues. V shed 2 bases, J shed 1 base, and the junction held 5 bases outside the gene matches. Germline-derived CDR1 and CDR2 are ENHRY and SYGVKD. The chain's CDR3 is CAISEGQGTGNYGYTF. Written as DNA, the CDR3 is TGTGCCATCAGTGAGGGACAGGGGACGGGTAACTATGGCTACACCTTC.

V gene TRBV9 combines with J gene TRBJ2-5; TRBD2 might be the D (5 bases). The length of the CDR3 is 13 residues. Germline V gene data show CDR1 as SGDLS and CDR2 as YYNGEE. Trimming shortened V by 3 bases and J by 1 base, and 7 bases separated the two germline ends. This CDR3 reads CASSASSQETQYF. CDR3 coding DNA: TGTGCCAGCAGCGCTAGCAGCCAAGAGACCCAGTACTTC.

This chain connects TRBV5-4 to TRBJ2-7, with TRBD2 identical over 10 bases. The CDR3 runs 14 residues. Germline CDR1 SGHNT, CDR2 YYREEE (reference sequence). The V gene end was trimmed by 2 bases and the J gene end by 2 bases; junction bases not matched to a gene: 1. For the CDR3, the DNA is TGTGCCAGCAGCTTAGCGGGAGGGCCCTACGAGCAGTACTTC. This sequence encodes CASSLAGGPYEQYF.

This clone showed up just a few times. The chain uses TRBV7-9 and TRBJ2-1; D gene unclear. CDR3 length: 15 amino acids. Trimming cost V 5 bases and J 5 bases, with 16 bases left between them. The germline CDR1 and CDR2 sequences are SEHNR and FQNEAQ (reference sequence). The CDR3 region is CASSHAGSRNNEQFF. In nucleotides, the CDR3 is TGTGCCAGCAGCCACGCTGGCTCGAGGAACAATGAGCAGTTCTTC.

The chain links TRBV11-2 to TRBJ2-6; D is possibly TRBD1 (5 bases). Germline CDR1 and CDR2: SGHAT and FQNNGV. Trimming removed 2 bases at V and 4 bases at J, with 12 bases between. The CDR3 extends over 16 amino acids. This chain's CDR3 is CASSLTSGSGANVLTF. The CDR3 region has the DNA TGTGCCAGCAGCTTAACATCAGGGTCGGGGGCCAACGTCCTGACTTTC.

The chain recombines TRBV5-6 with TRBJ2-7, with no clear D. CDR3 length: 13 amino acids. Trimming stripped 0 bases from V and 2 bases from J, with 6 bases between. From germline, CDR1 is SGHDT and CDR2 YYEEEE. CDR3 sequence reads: CASSLAGPYEQYF. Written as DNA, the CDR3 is TGTGCCAGCAGCTTGGCCGGTCCCTACGAGCAGTACTTC.

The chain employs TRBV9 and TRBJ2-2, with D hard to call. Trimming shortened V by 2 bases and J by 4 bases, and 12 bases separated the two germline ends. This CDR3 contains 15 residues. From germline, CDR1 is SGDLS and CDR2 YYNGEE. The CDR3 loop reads CASSVAVGRTGELFF. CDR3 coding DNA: TGTGCCAGCAGCGTCGCAGTTGGGCGCACCGGGGAGCTGTTTTTT.

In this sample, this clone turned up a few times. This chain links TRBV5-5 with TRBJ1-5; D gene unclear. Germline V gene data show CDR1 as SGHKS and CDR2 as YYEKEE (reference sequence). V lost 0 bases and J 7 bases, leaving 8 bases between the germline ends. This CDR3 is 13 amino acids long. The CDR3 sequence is CASSLAESQPQHF. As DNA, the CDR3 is TGTGCCAGCAGCTTGGCCGAAAGCCAGCCCCAGCATTTT.

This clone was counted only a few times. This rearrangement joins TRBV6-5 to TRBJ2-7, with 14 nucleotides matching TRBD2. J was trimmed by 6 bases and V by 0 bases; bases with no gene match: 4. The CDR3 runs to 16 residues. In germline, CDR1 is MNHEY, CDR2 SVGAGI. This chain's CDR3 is CASSYSGGLAGAEQYF. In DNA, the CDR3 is TGTGCCAGCAGTTACTCGGGGGGACTAGCGGGAGCCGAGCAGTACTTC.

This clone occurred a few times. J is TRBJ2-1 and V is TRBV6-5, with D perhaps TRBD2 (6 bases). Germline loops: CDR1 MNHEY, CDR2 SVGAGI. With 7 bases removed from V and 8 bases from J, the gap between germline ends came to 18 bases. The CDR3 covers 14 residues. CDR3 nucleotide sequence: TGTGCCAGCACCCCCTGGAAGTGGGGGGATGAGCAGTTCTTC. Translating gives CASTPWKWGDEQFF.

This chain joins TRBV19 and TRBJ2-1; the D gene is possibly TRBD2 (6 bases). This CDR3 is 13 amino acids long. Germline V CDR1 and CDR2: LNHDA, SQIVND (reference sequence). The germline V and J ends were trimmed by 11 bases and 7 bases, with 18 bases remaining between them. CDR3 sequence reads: CASDSGWKNEQFF. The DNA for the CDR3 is TGTGCCTCCGATAGCGGCTGGAAGAATGAGCAGTTCTTC.